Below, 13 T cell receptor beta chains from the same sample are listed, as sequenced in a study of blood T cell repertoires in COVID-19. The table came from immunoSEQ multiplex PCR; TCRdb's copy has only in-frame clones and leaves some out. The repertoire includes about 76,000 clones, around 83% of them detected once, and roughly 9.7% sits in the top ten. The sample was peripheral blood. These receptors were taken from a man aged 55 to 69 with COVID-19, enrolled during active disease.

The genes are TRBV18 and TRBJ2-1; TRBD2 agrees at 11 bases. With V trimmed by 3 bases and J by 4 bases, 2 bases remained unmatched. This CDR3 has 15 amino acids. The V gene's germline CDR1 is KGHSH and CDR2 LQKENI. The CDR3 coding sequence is TGTGCCAGCTCACCTTTAGCGGGAGGGTACAATGAGCAGTTCTTC. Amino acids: CASSPLAGGYNEQFF. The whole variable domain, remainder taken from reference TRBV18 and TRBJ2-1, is NAGVMQNPRHLVRRRGQEARLRCSPMKGHSHVYWYRQLPEEGLKFMVYLQKENIIDESGMPKERFSAEFPKEGPSILRIQQVVRGDSAAYFCASSPLAGGYNEQFFGPGTRLTVL.

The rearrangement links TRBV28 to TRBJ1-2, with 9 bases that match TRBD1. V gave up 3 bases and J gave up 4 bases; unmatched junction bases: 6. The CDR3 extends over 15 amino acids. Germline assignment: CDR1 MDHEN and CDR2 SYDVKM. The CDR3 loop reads CASSLGTGSVYGYTF. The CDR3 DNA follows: TGTGCCAGCAGTTTGGGGACAGGGAGCGTCTATGGCTACACCTTC.

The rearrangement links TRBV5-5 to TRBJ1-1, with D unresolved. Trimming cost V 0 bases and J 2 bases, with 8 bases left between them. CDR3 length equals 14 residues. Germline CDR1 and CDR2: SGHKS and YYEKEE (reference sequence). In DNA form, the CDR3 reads TGTGCCAGCAGCTTGGGACACACTAACACTGAAGCTTTCTTT. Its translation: CASSLGHTNTEAFF.

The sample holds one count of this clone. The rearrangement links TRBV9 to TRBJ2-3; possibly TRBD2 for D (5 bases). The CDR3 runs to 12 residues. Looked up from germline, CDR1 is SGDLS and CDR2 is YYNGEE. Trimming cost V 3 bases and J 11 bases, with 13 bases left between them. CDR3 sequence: CASSGLEERQYF. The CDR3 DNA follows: TGTGCCAGCAGCGGTTTGGAGGAGAGGCAGTATTTT.

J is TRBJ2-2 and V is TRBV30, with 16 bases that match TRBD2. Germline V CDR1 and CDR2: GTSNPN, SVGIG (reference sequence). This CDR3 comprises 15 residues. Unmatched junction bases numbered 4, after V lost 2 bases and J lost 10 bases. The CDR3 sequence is CAWSSGLAGGEELFF. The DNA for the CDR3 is TGTGCCTGGAGTTCGGGACTAGCGGGGGGGGAGGAGCTGTTTTTT.

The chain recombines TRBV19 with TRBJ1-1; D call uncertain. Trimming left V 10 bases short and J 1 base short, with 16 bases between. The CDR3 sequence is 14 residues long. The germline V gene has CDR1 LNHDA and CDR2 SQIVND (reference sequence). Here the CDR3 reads CATSPREENTEAFF. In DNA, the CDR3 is TGTGCCACCTCCCCCCGCGAGGAGAACACTGAAGCTTTCTTT.

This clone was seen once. CDR3 in DNA: TGCGCCAGCAGCTTCCTCGCGGGGACTAATGAAAAACTGTTTTTT. The encoded protein is CASSFLAGTNEKLFF. The chain employs TRBV5-1 and TRBJ1-4; D ambiguous. CDR1 SGHRS and CDR2 YFSETQ come from the germline V gene. This CDR3 is built from 15 residues. V dropped 2 bases and J dropped 2 bases, with 10 bases sitting between them.

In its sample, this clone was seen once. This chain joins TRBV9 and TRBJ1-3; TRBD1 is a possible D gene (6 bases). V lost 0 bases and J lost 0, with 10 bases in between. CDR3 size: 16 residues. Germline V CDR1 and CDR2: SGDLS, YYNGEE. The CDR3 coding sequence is TGTGCCAGCAGCGTAGTTCCAGGGGCCTCTGGAAACACCATATATTTT. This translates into CASSVVPGASGNTIYF. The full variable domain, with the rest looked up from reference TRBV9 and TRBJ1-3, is DSGVTQTPKHLITATGQRVTLRCSPRSGDLSVYWYQQSLDQGLQFLIQYYNGEERAKGNILERFSAQQFPDLHSELNLSSLELGDSALYFCASSVVPGASGNTIYFGEGSWLTVV.

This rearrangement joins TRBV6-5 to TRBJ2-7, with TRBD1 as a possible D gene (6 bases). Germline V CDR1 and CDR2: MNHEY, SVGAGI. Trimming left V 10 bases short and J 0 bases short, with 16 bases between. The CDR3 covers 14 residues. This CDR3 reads CAILGTPPSYEQYF. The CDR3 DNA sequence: TGTGCCATCCTCGGGACACCCCCCTCCTACGAGCAGTACTTC.

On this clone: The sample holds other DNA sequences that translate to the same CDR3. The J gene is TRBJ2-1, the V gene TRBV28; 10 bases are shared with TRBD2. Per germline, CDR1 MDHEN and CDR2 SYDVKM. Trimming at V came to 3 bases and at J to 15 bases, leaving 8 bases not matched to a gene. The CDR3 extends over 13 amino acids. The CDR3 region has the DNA TGTGCCAGCAGTTTGTATGAAGGGACTAGCGCGTTCTTC. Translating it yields CASSLYEGTSAFF.

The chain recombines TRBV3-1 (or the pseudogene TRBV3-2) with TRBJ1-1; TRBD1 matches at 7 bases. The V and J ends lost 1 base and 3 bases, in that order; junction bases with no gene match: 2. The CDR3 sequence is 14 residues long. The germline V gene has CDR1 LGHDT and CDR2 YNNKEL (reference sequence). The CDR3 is CASSQAGGDTEAFF. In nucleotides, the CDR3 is TGTGCCAGCAGCCAAGCAGGGGGAGACACTGAAGCTTTCTTT.

CDR3 DNA sequence: TGTGCCAGCAGTAGTCTAGCGGCGGGGACCCAGTACTTC. Its translation: CASSSLAAGTQYF. The rearrangement links TRBV6-5 to TRBJ2-5; 7 bases are a match to TRBD2. Trimming removed 5 bases from V and 7 bases from J; junction bases left unmatched: 7. In germline, CDR1 is MNHEY, CDR2 SVGAGI. The CDR3 totals 13 residues.

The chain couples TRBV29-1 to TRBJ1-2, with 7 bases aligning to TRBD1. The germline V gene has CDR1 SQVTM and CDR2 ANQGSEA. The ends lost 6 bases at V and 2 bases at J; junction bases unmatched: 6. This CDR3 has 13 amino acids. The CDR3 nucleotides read TGCAGCGTATTACAGGGGACAAACTATGGCTACACCTTC. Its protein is CSVLQGTNYGYTF. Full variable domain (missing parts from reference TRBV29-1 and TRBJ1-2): SAVISQKPSRDICQRGTSLTIQCQVDSQVTMMFWYRQQPGQSLTLIATANQGSEATYESGFVIDKFPISRPNLTFSTLTVSNMSPEDSSIYLCSVLQGTNYGYTFGSGTRLTVV.